This T cell receptor (beta chain) was sequenced during a study of metastatic and nonmetastatic thyroid tumors. Study context: A comparison of repertoires was made across blood and tumor or nodule tissue from malignant and benign thyroid patients.

No treatment had been given to any patient before thyroid surgery. Regarding the study as a whole: Reportedly, malignant thyroid tumors had significantly higher TCR beta diversity than benign nodules, in blood and tumor.

About this clone itself: Its specificity is unknown.

Authors' analysis steps: Using the CDR3 differences seen across clinicopathological groups, the authors built a distant-metastasis classifier for papillary thyroid cancer, which was meant to discriminate distant-metastatic patients. TCRdb ran MiXCR on the PCR reads. TCRdb's processing, not the authors', yielded these V and J calls. The table has 13,000 or so clones, roughly a quarter seen once. The clonotype originates from a male donor with papillary thyroid cancer or a benign thyroid nodule (not recorded which). Some clones in this sample may be carry-over from other donors' samples. Sequenced sample: blood.

The CDR3 is CSARGTSGKSYYNEQFF. The CDR3 region has the DNA TGCAGTGCTAGAGGGACTAGCGGGAAGTCGTATTACAATGAGCAGTTCTTC. The rearrangement uses TRBV20-1 and TRBJ2-1; 12 bases match TRBD2. With V trimmed by 1 base and J by 4 bases, 8 bases remained unmatched. The CDR3 runs to 17 residues. The V gene's germline CDR1 is DFQATT and CDR2 SNEGSKA (reference sequence).